The sequence of this T cell receptor beta chain was determined in a study of cytomegalovirus exposure and HLA in healthy donors (dated by TCRdb to 2016 to 2017). For the wider study: An earlier analysis of fewer than 750 of the donors reported approximately 280 Gb of sequence data and 117 million unique TCR beta sequences obtained from around 170 million T cells. An early release covering roughly 580 HLA-typed donors comprised roughly 300 gigabases of sequencing data and about 90 million unique TCR sequences. The genetic ancestry cluster associated with self-reported Caucasian donors included 70% to 85% of the approximately 430 genotyped donors. The study aimed to test whether cataloging public T cell receptors could reveal signatures of past pathogen exposure. Using immunosequencing, the study profiled T cell repertoires from about 610 subjects and related those repertoires to cytomegalovirus serostatus. A separate validation cohort of approximately 130 different subjects was used in addition to the 666-subject first cohort. To predict cytomegalovirus infection status, the study brought together high-throughput TCR immunosequencing, statistical association of individual TCRs with disease status, and machine learning. In a later analysis, previously published TCR beta repertoires from about 670 donors were re-analyzed and high-resolution HLA genotyping was added so that TCR occurrence patterns could be studied. In the later analysis, no new phenotypic data were used to find candidate immune exposures; instead, reliance was placed on TCR beta sequences and their occurrence across donors. To decide whether each TCR beta V gene segment behaved as functional or pseudogenic, an earlier analysis of approximately 620 of the donors relied on high-throughput TCR beta sequencing. Donor age, sex, ethnicity and CMV serostatus were compiled alongside the repertoire data. Genome-wide SNP genotypes for about 55% of the 666 donors were used in a later genetic analysis, which treated that subset as a discovery cohort. Every repertoire in the discovery cohort had been generated on one and the same sequencing platform. Both class I and class II loci were covered by HLA typing, at four-digit resolution. The number of donors typed differed by locus, with 629-630 for A, B, C, DRB1 and DQB1, roughly 520 for DQA1, 600 to 610 for DPA1, and 450 to 480 for DPB1. Because of strong linkage in the cohort, five DR-DQ haplotypes were treated as single units for association and clustering. Among around 400 genotyped donors of the cohort, an average of around 250,000 unique TCR beta nucleotide sequences was sequenced per donor, of which about 19% were non-productive.

In total, approximately 690 healthy bone marrow donors made up the cohort. All cohort members were sampled while nominally healthy, although unrecorded immune exposures were likely present. The donor was CMV seropositive and was included in the group of about 290 seropositive cohort members. A peripheral blood sample was collected from each donor, and TCR beta sequencing was performed on peripheral blood mononuclear cells. Genomic DNA was extracted from the blood cell samples with the Qiagen DNeasy Blood Extraction Kit. V sheds 2 bases and J sheds 0 bases, leaving 8 bases between their ends. The germline V gene (reference sequence) provides CDR1 GTSNPN and CDR2 SVGIG. Including cysteine and phenylalanine, the CDR3 has 15 amino acids. Just the 45-base CDR3 DNA is kept, in frame starting at base 1. Here is what the overall study found, with its caveats: Because some donors lacked HLA typing at each locus, the association tests relied only on the typed subset. CMV serostatus was the only immune exposure information available for the cohort. Because the 87-base-pair reads could not distinguish some IMGT-functional V segments, including TRBV6-2 and TRBV6-3, those segments were excluded. In an earlier analysis of fewer than 750 of the donors, most TCR beta V segments were observed in productive rearrangements about 87% or about 30% of the time, broadly matching IMGT annotations. Roughly uniform sequencing depth across donors was assumed in presence/absence analyses, although this assumption may not hold. Over 15 rarely observed V segments, including chromosome 9 orphons, were excluded from the earlier analysis of almost 600 of the donors because counts were too low. Only TCR beta chains were sequenced in this cohort, and the absence of alpha or paired-chain data limited detectable features. According to a later analysis, most CMV-associated TCR beta chains appeared to be HLA-restricted, and the HLA associations seemed to be driven largely by CMV exposure. When HLA alleles, especially DR and DQ, strongly co-occurred, attributing TCR associations to individual alleles was difficult. The study listed over 150 TCR beta chains as associated with cytomegalovirus. In a later analysis, several top co-occurrence clusters were reported to appear linked to parvovirus B19, influenza, CMV and Epstein-Barr virus. A cluster of highly shared sequence variants was judged likely to represent a technical artifact of the sequencing pipeline. While some public TCRs were present in many individuals, most TCR sequences turned up only very rarely across donors. The classifier was reported to diagnose cytomegalovirus status with high specificity and sensitivity in both the original and validation cohorts. The authors suggested that the approach could potentially be generalized to other disease states and immunological phenotypes. Compared with equally common non-associated chains, HLA-associated TCR beta chains in a later analysis were more clonally expanded and had lower generation probabilities. Compared with the approximately 700-donor mean, donors in an Asian-associated ancestry cluster had fewer N-insertions in productive TCRs, according to a later genetic analysis. In vitro tests confirmed that three of the cytomegalovirus-associated TCR beta chains recognize cytomegalovirus antigens. In a later genetic analysis, a missense DCLRE1C variant was associated with V-gene and J-gene trimming of TCR beta chains, and the association was replicated in an independent cohort. Specific HLA alleles were associated with 15,000 to 20,000 TCR beta sequences at a false discovery rate of 0.05 in a later analysis. A later analysis found that TCR association rates varied across HLA loci, with DRB1 alleles showing the most associated TCRs and HLA-C alleles the fewest. Correlated functional status among segregating V segments might be attributable to linkage disequilibrium, but an unknown experimental factor could not be ruled out. A further reported finding was that TCR beta sequences accurately predicted the HLA-A and HLA-B alleles for most subjects in the first cohort.

Note on this clone: Its antigen is still unknown. No much larger clone is present one base from it, and per-base qualities are unavailable.

The protocol used for the library was the immunoSEQ multiplex PCR assay. The multiplex PCR relied on a mix of 60 forward primers for TCR Vbeta segments and 13 reverse primers for TCR Jbeta segments. A multiplex PCR assay on genomic DNA amplified the CDR3 region of rearranged TCR beta genes. Amplified TCR beta libraries were sequenced as 87-base-pair reads on the Illumina HiSeq System. In the authors' own workflow: A later analysis counted tens of millions of unique TCR beta chains across the 500 to 850 repertoires, and some 11 million of these chains were shared by at least two donors. Raw reads were error-corrected and collapsed into unique sequences with a nearest-neighbor algorithm that merged closely related sequences to remove PCR and sequencing errors. V, D and J gene segments were assigned by aligning CDR3 sequences to IMGT reference sequences. For a sequence to be retained, a match of at least six nucleotides to both a V gene segment and a J gene segment was required. Rearrangements were called productive when the CDR3 lacked stop codons and stayed in frame with V and J; all others were non-productive. CDR3 was defined by IMGT convention, running from the second conserved V-encoded cysteine to the conserved J-encoded phenylalanine. The earlier analysis of 450 to 750 of the donors excluded any sequence lacking an unambiguous match to a single V gene segment. In an earlier analysis of approximately 560 of the donors, a V segment was called functional when productive rearrangements were above 56.7%, and segregating when the standard deviation between donors exceeded 5%. A statistical classification framework was developed to diagnose cytomegalovirus status using the catalog of TCR beta chain sequences. V and J gene assignment, in a later analysis, came from comparing TCR nucleotide sequences with IMGT/GENE-DB human TR gene sequences. The TCRdist pipeline was used in a later analysis to assign CDR3 sequences and most-parsimonious VDJ recombination scenarios. A later analysis defined each TCR beta chain by its CDR3 amino acid sequence plus V-gene family, and excluded reads lacking a unique V-gene family. As a way to deal with suspected cross-contamination and a sequencing artifact, a later analysis dropped nearly 600 nucleotide sequences that were highly shared and had low generation probability. In a later analysis, a clonal expansion index for each public chain was calculated from normalized within-repertoire ranks of inferred template counts. In a later analysis, generation probabilities were computed with a VDJ recombination model fitted to out-of-frame rearrangements, and the resulting probabilities were checked against IGoR. In a later analysis, hypergeometric tests were used to score TCR-TCR, TCR-HLA and TCR-CMV co-occurrence, with a repertoire-size bias correction applied to TCR pairs. False discovery rates were estimated in a later analysis by permuting HLA or CMV assignments 20 times. In a later analysis, co-occurring TCRs were grouped using DBSCAN, and TCRdist sequence similarity was added for clustering within HLA-allele-positive subsets. Repertoires with fewer than 30,000 or more than 120,000 public chains, plus five repertoires with anomalous nucleotide sharing, were excluded from co-occurrence clustering. The table was pulled from immuneACCESS by TCRdb, which kept in-frame rearrangements only. Such tables lose some clones; where checked, under half of the loss comes from unresolved V genes, and the rest has no known cause. V and J calls plus clone size are reproduced from that table; the DNA served to infer D and trimming. Here the sample has 150,000 to 200,000 clones; about 79% occur a single time. In total, the top ten clones hold about an eighth of the sample.

Source material: PBMCs. The receptor chain draws on TRBV30 and TRBJ1-6; no D segment can be confidently identified. The origin of this receptor is a man aged 45-65 years in good health and CMV-seropositive. The sequenced DNA: TGTGCCTGGAGTACACCGGGCTCCTATAATTCACCCCTCCACTTT. It codes for CAWSTPGSYNSPLHF.